This TCR beta chain was recovered during a study of Tregs in tolerant kidney transplant recipients. Overall study findings and caveats: The most relevant donor-specific Treg TCRbeta repertoire apparently came from expansion with activated donor B cells. This study did not directly address biological reproducibility. Few patients were studied, so findings need validation in larger groups.

Germline V gene sequence: CDR1 SGHNT, CDR2 YYREEE (reference sequence). Trimming pared 4 bases from V and 4 bases from J, leaving 17 bases between. This CDR3 comprises 15 residues. This clone has a single count. Its antigen remains unidentified. CD4+CD25+CD127- Tregs, CD4+CD25- non-Tregs, CD4 and CD8 cells were sorted. Some clones are missing from TCRdb's copy, which holds only in-frame ones; the method was immunoSEQ multiplex PCR. Of 200,000 to 300,000 clones in the sample, 84% are singletons; the top ten hold 0.5% to 0.65%. This chain joins TRBV5-4 and TRBJ1-2, with D maybe TRBD1 (6 bases). What was sequenced was CD4+ T cells from blood. This clonotype was sampled from a human donor in good health. The CDR3 sequence: CASSQRRGGAYGYTF. The CDR3 DNA reads TGTGCCAGCAGCCAGCGGCGGGGGGGGGCCTATGGCTACACCTTC.